This is a list of T cell receptor beta chains from one sample in a study of graft-versus-host responses after intestinal transplantation. The table came from immunoSEQ multiplex PCR; TCRdb's copy has only in-frame clones and leaves some out. The sample yields over 100,000 clones, 85% to 95% seen once. No antigen has been identified for these receptors. The source was unstimulated CD8+ T cells sorted from spleen or lymph node cells, collected before transplant. The source of these receptors is a human donor who was the organ donor for an intestinal transplant. The CDR3 runs from the conserved cysteine through the conserved F or W. A D gene is named only where the DNA matches it firmly. Expanded clones get a size class; other rows say once, few or many, or leave the size out.

J: TRBJ2-7
D: TRBD1
size: NA
length: 14
V: TRBV18
DNA: TGTGCCAGCTCACCGGACAGGATGTCCTACGAGCAGTACTTC
CDR3: CASSPDRMSYEQYF

J: TRBJ1-2
D: NA
size: NA
length: 14
V: TRBV19
DNA: TGTGCCAGTAGCCCTTCGACGGGGGCCGTCGGCTACACCTTC
CDR3: CASSPSTGAVGYTF

J: TRBJ2-7
D: TRBD2
size: NA
length: 13
V: TRBV10-3
DNA: TGTGCCGTCAGGCGGGAGAGCTCCTACGAGCAGTACTTC
CDR3: CAVRRESSYEQYF

J: TRBJ2-7
D: NA
size: few
length: 13
V: TRBV6-1
DNA: TGTGCCAGCTCTATAGCGGAGACCTACGAGCAGTACTTC
CDR3: CASSIAETYEQYF

J: TRBJ1-1
D: NA
size: NA
length: 14
V: TRBV27
DNA: TGTGCCAGCAGTTTAAGGGGGGGGAACACTGAAGCTTTCTTT
CDR3: CASSLRGGNTEAFF

J: TRBJ1-6
D: NA
size: NA
length: 15
V: TRBV25-1
DNA: TGTGCCAGCAGTGAATCGCGGAACTATAATTCACCCCTCCACTTT
CDR3: CASSESRNYNSPLHF

J: TRBJ2-7
D: NA
size: NA
length: 18
V: TRBV14
DNA: TGTGCCAGCAGCCCCCACAAACGGTCCGCCAGGAGCTCCTACGAGCAGTACTTC
CDR3: CASSPHKRSARSSYEQYF

J: TRBJ2-7
D: TRBD1
size: NA
length: 15
V: TRBV6-5
DNA: TGTGCCAGCAGTTACTCTCGGCAGGGGGCGGGGGAGCAGTACTTC
CDR3: CASSYSRQGAGEQYF

J: TRBJ1-4
D: NA
size: NA
length: 17
V: TRBV5-5
DNA: TGTGCCAGCAGCTTAGGGTACGGGGGCTCAACTAATGAAAAACTGTTTTTT
CDR3: CASSLGYGGSTNEKLFF

J: TRBJ2-7
D: NA
size: NA
length: 13
V: TRBV27
DNA: TGTGCCAGCAGTTTATCGTATAAGTACGAGCAGTACTTC
CDR3: CASSLSYKYEQYF

J: TRBJ2-1
D: TRBD2
size: NA
length: 15
V: TRBV7-2
DNA: TGTGCCAGCAGCCTAATAGCGGGAGCTTTGAATGAGCAGTTCTTC
CDR3: CASSLIAGALNEQFF

J: TRBJ2-1
D: TRBD2
size: once
length: 16
V: TRBV5-1
DNA: TGCGCCAGCAGCTTCCCCGGGACTAGCGCAAACAATGAGCAGTTCTTC
CDR3: CASSFPGTSANNEQFF

J: TRBJ1-1
D: TRBD1
size: NA
length: 16
V: TRBV27
DNA: TGTGCCAGCAGTTTGTTTCGGGACAGGGTAGACACTGAAGCTTTCTTT
CDR3: CASSLFRDRVDTEAFF

J: TRBJ1-1
D: NA
size: NA
length: 14
V: TRBV19
DNA: TGTGCCAGTAGTATGGACAGCATGAACACTGAAGCTTTCTTT
CDR3: CASSMDSMNTEAFF

J: TRBJ2-1
D: NA
size: NA
length: 13
V: TRBV4-2
DNA: TGTGCCAGCAGCCAAGAACGTGACAATGAGCAGTTCTTC
CDR3: CASSQERDNEQFF

J: TRBJ2-7
D: TRBD1
size: NA
length: 15
V: TRBV4-2
DNA: TGTGCCAGCAGCGCCGGGACAGTTCAAACCTACGAGCAGTACTTC
CDR3: CASSAGTVQTYEQYF

J: TRBJ2-1
D: NA
size: once
length: 17
V: TRBV10-2
DNA: TGCGCCAGCAGTGAATATGGAGCGGAGAGCTCCTACAATGAGCAGTTCTTC
CDR3: CASSEYGAESSYNEQFF

J: TRBJ1-2
D: NA
size: NA
length: 18
V: TRBV4-2
DNA: TGTGCCAGCAGCCCAGTGTGGACAAGGCCCCTTTCCCACTATGGCTACACCTTC
CDR3: CASSPVWTRPLSHYGYTF

J: TRBJ2-3
D: TRBD2
size: NA
length: 15
V: TRBV4-1
DNA: TGCGCCAGCAGCCAAGTAGCGGGAGGGACAGATACGCAGTATTTT
CDR3: CASSQVAGGTDTQYF

J: TRBJ1-4
D: NA
size: NA
length: 17
V: TRBV19
DNA: TGTGCCAGTAGTACTCCCTTGAGAGGAACTCGCGATGAAAAACTGTTTTTT
CDR3: CASSTPLRGTRDEKLFF

J: TRBJ2-1
D: TRBD2
size: NA
length: 13
V: TRBV4-3
DNA: TGCGCCAGCAGCCAAGGACTAGCGGGAGGCCCGTTCTTC
CDR3: CASSQGLAGGPFF

J: TRBJ2-7
D: TRBD1
size: NA
length: 14
V: TRBV5-6
DNA: TGTGCCAGCAGCTTGCGGGACAGCCTCTACGAGCAGTACTTC
CDR3: CASSLRDSLYEQYF